Shown below are 29 T cell receptor beta chains from a single sample sequenced in a study of CXCR3-negative and CXCR3-positive naive CD8 T cells. Overall study results and limits: For CXCR3-positive naive cells, TRB CDR3s were more hydrophobic than those of CXCR3-negative naive cells.

Via 5' RACE with UMI labels, TRB cDNA libraries were prepared. From its re-call of the 5' RACE reads, TCRdb lists each CDR3 protein once, without DNA. In total, the table holds roughly 140,000 distinct CDR3 sequences. These TCRs are of unknown antigen specificity. Input material: naive CXCR3+ CD8+ T cells from blood. Subset specified: CD45RO-CCR7+CD27+CD95- naive CD8+ T cells expressing CXCR3 (TNR3+). These receptors came from a human donor in good health. Some clones in this sample may be carry-over from other donors' samples.

This chain connects TRBV3-1 to TRBJ2-7. The CDR3 has 16 amino acids. Germline V gene lookup returns CDR1 LGHDT and CDR2 YNNKEL (reference sequence). The CDR3 loop is CASSQDGYRFFYEQYF.

The J gene is TRBJ2-3, the V gene TRBV3-1; TCRdb selects TRBD2, and the lack of DNA leaves this call unchecked. The CDR3 contains 18 residues. Germline CDR1 and CDR2: LGHDT and YNNKEL (reference sequence). The CDR3 spells CASSQDVEGLVGTDTQYF.

CDR3 amino acids: CASSQDRRTDTQYF. The chain joins TRBV4-1 to TRBJ2-3. This CDR3 has 14 residues. Germline CDR1 and CDR2: MGHRA and YSYEKL.

The CDR3 loop is CASSESSGANVLTF. The chain has TRBV9 and TRBJ2-6. Germline V gives CDR1 SGDLS, CDR2 YYNGEE. The CDR3 runs to 14 residues.

This rearrangement joins TRBV7-2 to TRBJ2-2; TCRdb reports TRBD2, a call that lacks DNA to check it against. CDR1 and CDR2 from the germline V gene are SGHTA and FQGNSA. The CDR3 loop spans 14 amino acids. Here the CDR3 reads CASSGRLAAGELFF.

The J gene is TRBJ2-5, the V gene TRBV5-1; TCRdb's D call of TRBD1 is untestable without DNA. This CDR3 contains 15 residues. The germline V gene has CDR1 SGHRS and CDR2 YFSETQ. This CDR3 reads CASSQFSTGKETQYF. Complete variable domain (other parts from reference TRBV5-1 and TRBJ2-5): KAGVTQTPRYLIKTRGQQVTLSCSPISGHRSVSWYQQTPGQGLQFLFEYFSETQRNKGNFPGRFSGRQFSNSRSEMNVSTLELGDSALYLCASSQFSTGKETQYFGPGTRLLVL.

The V call is TRBV29-1, the J call TRBJ2-3; the D call of TRBD1 rests on TCRdb alone, since no DNA is present to check it. Germline V gene lookup returns CDR1 SQVTM and CDR2 ANQGSEA. The CDR3 is 14 residues long. CDR3 protein: CSVDGTGEGDTQYF.

The chain couples TRBV28 to TRBJ2-5; the D gene TCRdb calls, TRBD1, cannot be checked with no DNA. Germline V CDR1 and CDR2: MDHEN, SYDVKM. This CDR3 has 15 amino acids. CDR3 amino acids: CASSLLGGREETQYF.

V and J are TRBV4-1 and TRBJ1-1; as DNA is missing, the TRBD1 call by TCRdb cannot be tested. Looked up from germline, CDR1 is MGHRA and CDR2 is YSYEKL. This CDR3 comprises 16 residues. The CDR3 reads CASSQPRTGKNTEAFF.

The CDR3 spells CASSLLGSDQETQYF. The chain recombines TRBV5-4 with TRBJ2-5. CDR3 length: 15 residues. Germline CDR1 and CDR2: SGHNT and YYREEE (reference sequence).

The rearrangement uses TRBV21-1 and TRBJ2-3; checking the TCRdb D call of TRBD1 is not possible without DNA. TRBV21-1 has pseudogene status. This CDR3 has 20 residues. The CDR3 reads CASSLGEGQGTRPSTDTQYF.

The chain carries TRBV9 and TRBJ2-2; checking the TCRdb D call of TRBD1 is not possible without DNA. The V gene's germline CDR1 is SGDLS and CDR2 YYNGEE. The CDR3 contains 15 residues. The CDR3 loop is CASGGPDPNTGELFF.

The chain joins TRBV7-3 to TRBJ1-1. This CDR3 is 15 amino acids long. Germline assignment: CDR1 SGHTA and CDR2 FQGTGA. The chain's CDR3 is CASSSGPSAGNEAFF.

This chain uses TRBV9 with TRBJ1-1; the D gene TCRdb calls, TRBD1, cannot be checked with no DNA. CDR3 length: 16 amino acids. Germline V gene data show CDR1 as SGDLS and CDR2 as YYNGEE. CDR3 in amino acids: CASSVASNRGSNGAFF.

J is TRBJ1-5 and V is TRBV15. Looked up from germline, CDR1 is LNHNV and CDR2 is YYDKDF (reference sequence). CDR3 length equals 12 residues. CDR3 in amino acids: CATGGGNQPQHF.

The V and J genes are TRBV29-1 and TRBJ2-7; the TCRdb D gene call, TRBD1, has no DNA to confirm it. The CDR3 has 13 amino acids. Germline-derived CDR1 and CDR2 are SQVTM and ANQGSEA. The CDR3 sequence: CSVAWDRQYEQYF.

The chain carries TRBV28 and TRBJ2-5; the D call from TCRdb, TRBD2, cannot be confirmed without DNA. Germline V gives CDR1 MDHEN, CDR2 SYDVKM. The CDR3 sequence is 16 residues long. This CDR3 is CASSLGTSGSRETQYF.

The CDR3 is CASSLDGGAGYIQYF. This chain links TRBV5-4 with TRBJ2-4; without DNA, the TCRdb call of TRBD1 cannot be checked. CDR3 size: 15 residues. Per the germline V gene, CDR1 is SGHNT and CDR2 is YYREEE (reference sequence).

The J gene is TRBJ2-1, the V gene TRBV18; TCRdb outputs TRBD1, but without DNA this stays unchecked. Per germline, CDR1 KGHSH and CDR2 LQKENI. The CDR3 runs 14 residues. The CDR3 reads CASSLPDRVNEQFF. The variable domain in full, completed from reference TRBV18 and TRBJ2-1, reads NAGVMQNPRHLVRRRGQEARLRCSPMKGHSHVYWYRQLPEEGLKFMVYLQKENIIDESGMPKERFSAEFPKEGPSILRIQQVVRGDSAAYFCASSLPDRVNEQFFGPGTRLTVL.

The chain uses TRBV7-9 and TRBJ1-1. From germline, CDR1 is SEHNR and CDR2 FQNEAQ (reference sequence). The CDR3 loop spans 13 amino acids. The CDR3 reads CASSSTGNTEAFF.

The chain carries TRBV6-5 and TRBJ1-2; the TRBD1 assignment by TCRdb is unverifiable without DNA. Germline V gives CDR1 MNHEY, CDR2 SVGAGI. This CDR3 comprises 14 residues. The chain's CDR3 is CASSYSQGGSGYTF.

The gene calls are TRBV5-5 and TRBJ2-7; TCRdb indicates TRBD1, and absent DNA this call remains unverified. Looked up from germline, CDR1 is SGHKS and CDR2 is YYEKEE (reference sequence). This CDR3 is 12 amino acids long. The CDR3 loop reads CASRGQVYEQYF.

The chain has TRBV29-1 and TRBJ2-1. The germline V gene encodes CDR1 SQVTM and CDR2 ANQGSEA. The CDR3 contains 13 residues. The CDR3 region is CSVENSSGNEQFF.

The V gene is TRBV29-1, the J gene TRBJ2-5; the TRBD1 assignment by TCRdb is unverifiable without DNA. The germline V gene has CDR1 SQVTM and CDR2 ANQGSEA. This CDR3 is built from 14 residues. The CDR3 reads CSVLGTGFPETQYF.

This chain uses TRBV6-5 with TRBJ2-1. Germline lookup yields CDR1 MNHEY and CDR2 SVGAGI. The CDR3 runs to 13 residues. The CDR3 loop reads CASRSFSPNEQFF.

V usage is TRBV29-1 and J usage is TRBJ1-1. Germline V gene sequence: CDR1 SQVTM, CDR2 ANQGSEA. The CDR3 has 14 amino acids. The CDR3 sequence is CSVKEQGGGTEAFF.

The chain recombines TRBV6-5 with TRBJ2-7; TCRdb selects TRBD1, and the lack of DNA leaves this call unchecked. Germline CDR1 is MNHEY and CDR2 is SVGAGI. The CDR3 totals 13 residues. The chain's CDR3 is CGSGGFFSYEQYF.

The V gene is TRBV29-1, the J gene TRBJ2-1; lacking DNA, the TRBD2 call made by TCRdb goes unchecked. The CDR3 is 17 amino acids. The germline gives CDR1 SQVTM, CDR2 ANQGSEA. The CDR3 protein is CSVEASGRAWSYNEQFF.

V and J are TRBV12-3 or TRBV12-4 and TRBJ2-3. The CDR3 totals 11 residues. CDR3 sequence reads: CATGITDTQYF.